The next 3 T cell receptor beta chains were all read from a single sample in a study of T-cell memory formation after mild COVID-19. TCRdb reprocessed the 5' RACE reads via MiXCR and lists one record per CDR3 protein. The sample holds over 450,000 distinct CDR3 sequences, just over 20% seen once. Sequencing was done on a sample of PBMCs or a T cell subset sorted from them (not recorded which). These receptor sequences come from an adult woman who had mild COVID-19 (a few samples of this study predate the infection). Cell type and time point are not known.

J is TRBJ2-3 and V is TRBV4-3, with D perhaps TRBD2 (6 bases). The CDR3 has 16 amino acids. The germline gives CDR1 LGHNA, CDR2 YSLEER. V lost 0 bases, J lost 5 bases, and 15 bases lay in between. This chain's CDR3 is CASSQEYSLGGDTQYF. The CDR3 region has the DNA TGCGCCAGCAGCCAAGAGTATAGCCTGGGAGGAGATACGCAGTATTTT.

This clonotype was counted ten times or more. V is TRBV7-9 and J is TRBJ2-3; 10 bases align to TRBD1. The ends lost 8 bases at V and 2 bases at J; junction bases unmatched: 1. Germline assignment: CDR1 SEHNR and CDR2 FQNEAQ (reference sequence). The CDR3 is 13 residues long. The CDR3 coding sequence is TGTGCCAGCCGACAGGGGGCCACAGATACGCAGTATTTT. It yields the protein CASRQGATDTQYF.

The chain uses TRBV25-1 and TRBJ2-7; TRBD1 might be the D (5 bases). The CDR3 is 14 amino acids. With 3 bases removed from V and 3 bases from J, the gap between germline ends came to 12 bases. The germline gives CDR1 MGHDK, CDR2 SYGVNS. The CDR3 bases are TGTGCCAGCAGTGATACAGGCCGGAACTACGAGCAGTACTTC. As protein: CASSDTGRNYEQYF.